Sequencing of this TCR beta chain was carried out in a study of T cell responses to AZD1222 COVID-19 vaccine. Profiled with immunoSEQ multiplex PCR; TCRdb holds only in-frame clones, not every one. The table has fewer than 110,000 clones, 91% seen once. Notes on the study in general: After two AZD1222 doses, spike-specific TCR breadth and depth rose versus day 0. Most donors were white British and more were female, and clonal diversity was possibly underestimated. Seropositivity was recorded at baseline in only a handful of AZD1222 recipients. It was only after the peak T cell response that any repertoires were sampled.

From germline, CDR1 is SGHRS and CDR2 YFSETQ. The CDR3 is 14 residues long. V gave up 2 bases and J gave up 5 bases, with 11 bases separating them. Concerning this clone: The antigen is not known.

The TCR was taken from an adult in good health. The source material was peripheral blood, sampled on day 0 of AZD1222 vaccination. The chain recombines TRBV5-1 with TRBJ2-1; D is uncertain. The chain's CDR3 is CASSFGQPHNEQFF. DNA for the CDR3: TGCGCCAGCAGCTTTGGCCAACCGCACAATGAGCAGTTCTTC.